This entry lists 5 T cell receptor beta chains sequenced from one sample in a study of PD-1 blockade in classical Hodgkin lymphoma. The data were produced by immunoSEQ multiplex PCR, yet TCRdb's version contains in-frame clones alone and is incomplete. The top ten hold about 9% of the sample, which has over 15,000 clones, 65% seen once. Following autologous stem cell transplantation, relapse occurred in every patient, and exposure to brentuximab vedotin varied. The specimen was peripheral blood mononuclear cells (PBMCs), collected before the second cycle of nivolumab. The receptors were sampled from a human donor with classical Hodgkin lymphoma.

V gene TRBV28 combines with J gene TRBJ1-6; tentatively, D is TRBD1 (6 bases). The V gene's germline CDR1 is MDHEN and CDR2 SYDVKM. CDR3 length equals 17 residues. Trimming pared 2 bases from V and 5 bases from J, leaving 16 bases between. CDR3 amino acids: CASSLRQWGRDNSPLHF. The CDR3 coding sequence is TGTGCCAGCAGTTTAAGGCAGTGGGGGCGCGATAATTCACCCCTCCACTTT.

This clone appeared a few times. V and J are TRBV30 and TRBJ1-2, with TRBD1 identical over 9 bases. Germline V gene lookup returns CDR1 GTSNPN and CDR2 SVGIG (reference sequence). This CDR3 comprises 17 residues. The V and J ends lost 3 bases and 0 bases, in that order; junction bases with no gene match: 11. CDR3 coding DNA: TGTGCCTGGAGCCTCGGGACAGGGAGACAAACTAACTATGGCTACACCTTC. This codes for CAWSLGTGRQTNYGYTF.

This rearrangement joins TRBV4-2 to TRBJ2-2; the match to TRBD2 covers 12 bases. Germline V gene sequence: CDR1 LGHNA, CDR2 YNFKEQ. J lost 1 base, V lost 0 bases, and 3 bases had no gene match. CDR3 length: 18 residues. The CDR3 nucleotides are TGTGCCAGCAGCCAAGAGCCGACTAGCGGGGGGAACACCGGGGAGCTGTTTTTT. Translated: CASSQEPTSGGNTGELFF.

This clone is a singleton in its sample. This chain connects TRBV28 to TRBJ1-3; TRBD1 agrees at 8 bases. Losses at the gene ends were 2 bases for V and 6 bases for J; bases not matched to a gene: 3. This CDR3 spans 14 amino acids. Germline V lookup: CDR1 MDHEN, CDR2 SYDVKM. The DNA of the CDR3 is TGTGCCAGCAGTTTAAAACAGGGGGTAAACACCATATATTTT. This gives the protein CASSLKQGVNTIYF. Full variable domain (outside the CDR3, taken from reference TRBV28 and TRBJ1-3): DVKVTQSSRYLVKRTGEKVFLECVQDMDHENMFWYRQDPGLGLRLIYFSYDVKMKEKGDIPEGYSVSREKKERFSLILESASTNQTSMYLCASSLKQGVNTIYFGEGSWLTVV.

The chain combines TRBV10-3 with TRBJ1-5, with a possible D match to TRBD1 (5 bases). V lost 1 base and J lost 2, with 6 bases in between. Germline loops: CDR1 ENHRY, CDR2 SYGVKD. This CDR3 contains 14 residues. DNA for the CDR3: TGTGCCATCAGTGAGTTACAGGGCAATCAGCCCCAGCATTTT. Protein sequence: CAISELQGNQPQHF.